Below are 20 T cell receptor beta chains sequenced from a single sample in a study of beta chain features in type 1 diabetes. No antigens are known for them. Findings and caveats of the study: Type 1 diabetes patients had moderately but significantly shorter TCRB CDR3s in all four CD4+ subsets.

Expressed TCRB transcripts were sequenced after all isolated RNA was converted to cDNA. Clones were read by immunoSEQ multiplex PCR, and TCRdb kept only the in-frame ones, dropping some. The data show about 390,000 clones, 9.6% seen once. The source material was central memory CD4+ T cells from blood. The receptors stem from a man aged 25 to 45 with type 1 diabetes.

This clone was seen a few times. The J gene is TRBJ1-5, the V gene TRBV27; D is uncertain. Germline V CDR1 and CDR2: MNHEY, SMNVEV (reference sequence). The CDR3 spans 15 residues. Trimming cost V 7 bases and J 0 bases, with 13 bases left between them. CDR3 residues: CASTERIHSNQPQHF. CDR3 coding DNA: TGTGCCAGCACAGAGAGGATTCATAGCAATCAGCCCCAGCATTTT.

The chain links TRBV7-2 to TRBJ1-5, with TRBD1 as a possible D gene (5 bases). The germline V gene has CDR1 SGHTA and CDR2 FQGNSA. The ends were cut back, 5 bases at V and 3 bases at J, with 17 bases in the middle. This CDR3 contains 16 residues. The CDR3 sequence is CASSPDMAGHNQPQHF. In DNA, the CDR3 is TGTGCCAGCAGCCCCGACATGGCCGGACACAATCAGCCCCAGCATTTT.

This chain uses TRBV14 with TRBJ2-7; possible D gene TRBD2, 5 bases. V lost 4 bases and J lost 2, with 15 bases in between. Germline loops: CDR1 SGHDN, CDR2 FVKESK. This CDR3 is 15 amino acids long. CDR3 nucleotides: TGTGCCAGCAGCCCCGCGGCGAGGGTTCCCTACGAGCAGTACTTC. It translates to CASSPAARVPYEQYF. Together with reference TRBV14 and TRBJ2-7, the CDR3 gives the full variable domain: EAGVTQFPSHSVIEKGQTVTLRCDPISGHDNLYWYRRVMGKEIKFLLHFVKESKQDESGMPNNRFLAERTGGTYSTLKVQPAELEDSGVYFCASSPAARVPYEQYFGPGTRLTVT.

The V and J genes are TRBV5-1 and TRBJ2-5, with 7 bases matching TRBD2. Germline assignment: CDR1 SGHRS and CDR2 YFSETQ. Losses at the gene ends were 6 bases for V and 5 bases for J; bases not matched to a gene: 10. The CDR3 sequence is 14 residues long. The CDR3 sequence: CASKGSSGRETQYF. In DNA form, the CDR3 reads TGCGCCAGCAAAGGGTCTAGCGGTCGGGAGACCCAGTACTTC.

This clone was recorded a few times. CDR3 protein: CATYRGADGNTIYF. CDR3 nucleotides: TGTGCCACCTATCGGGGGGCGGATGGAAACACCATATATTTT. The chain links TRBV2 to TRBJ1-3; possible D gene TRBD1, 6 bases. V lost 10 bases, J lost 3 bases, and 16 bases lay in between. The CDR3 has 14 residues. CDR1 is SNHLY, CDR2 FYNNEI, per germline.

CDR3 amino acids: CASSSGRLQETQYF. CDR3 DNA sequence: TGTGCCAGCAGCTCGGGACGGCTCCAAGAGACCCAGTACTTC. The chain has TRBV7-9 and TRBJ2-5, with D perhaps given as TRBD1 or TRBD2 (5 bases each). The CDR3 spans 14 residues. Trimming stripped 4 bases from V and 1 base from J, with 10 bases between. Germline assignment: CDR1 SEHNR and CDR2 FQNEAQ (reference sequence).

The chain is built from TRBV5-4 and TRBJ2-1, with 14 bases aligning to TRBD2. Germline V gene lookup returns CDR1 SGHNT and CDR2 YYREEE (reference sequence). This CDR3 is built from 17 residues. After removal of 4 bases from V and 9 bases from J, the junction contained 12 bases not matched to a gene. The CDR3 DNA is TGTGCCAGCAGCCCCCGGACTAGCGGGAGGAGGCTTGGTGAGCAGTTCTTC. This encodes CASSPRTSGRRLGEQFF.

V and J are TRBV5-1 and TRBJ2-7, with a tentative D call TRBD2 (5 bases). The CDR3 contains 16 residues. V was shortened by 10 bases and J by 6 bases, with 29 bases between the two germline ends. The germline gives CDR1 SGHRS, CDR2 YFSETQ. The CDR3 nucleotides are TGCGCCTCCAAGGCAGGTAGCGCCAGAGCCCCCTCCGAGCAGTACTTC. Residues: CASKAGSARAPSEQYF.

In its sample, this clone was seen a few times. The chain carries TRBV9 and TRBJ2-1, with D tentatively TRBD2 (5 bases). CDR1 and CDR2 from the germline V gene are SGDLS and YYNGEE. This CDR3 comprises 12 residues. Deletions cut 1 base from V and 10 bases from J, with 9 bases between. Here the CDR3 DNA reads TGTGCCAGCAGCGTATTTGCGGGCGAGCAGTTCTTC. It yields the protein CASSVFAGEQFF.

V and J are TRBV7-2 and TRBJ1-1, with 8 bases that match TRBD1. After removal of 4 bases from V and 0 bases from J, the junction contained 7 bases not matched to a gene. The CDR3 is made up of 16 amino acids. From germline, CDR1 is SGHTA and CDR2 FQGNSA. DNA for the CDR3: TGTGCCAGCAGCTCTAGACAGGGGACGATGAACACTGAAGCTTTCTTT. This translates into CASSSRQGTMNTEAFF.

The genes are TRBV5-1 and TRBJ2-1; 14 nucleotides align to TRBD2. The CDR3 is 18 residues long. The junction had 6 bases not matched to a gene; V was cut back by 4 bases and J by 0 bases. Germline V CDR1 and CDR2: SGHRS, YFSETQ. The CDR3 reads CASSLGLAGGRSYNEQFF. In DNA, the CDR3 is TGCGCCAGCAGCCTCGGACTAGCGGGAGGTCGCTCCTACAATGAGCAGTTCTTC.

The chain couples TRBV6-6 to TRBJ1-2, with D hard to call. V dropped 6 bases and J dropped 0 bases, with 11 bases sitting between them. The CDR3 is made up of 14 amino acids. Germline CDR1 and CDR2: MNHNY and SVGAGI (reference sequence). CDR3 in amino acids: CASSYSHPNYGYTF. The DNA for the CDR3 is TGTGCCAGCAGCTACAGCCACCCTAACTATGGCTACACCTTC.

This clone was detected a few times. The chain combines TRBV4-2 with TRBJ1-4, with TRBD1 matching over 11 bases. Germline V gives CDR1 LGHNA, CDR2 YNFKEQ. Trimming at V came to 3 bases and at J to 6 bases, leaving 0 bases not matched to a gene. The CDR3 totals 14 residues. The CDR3 here is CASSQGQGDEKLFF. DNA for the CDR3: TGTGCCAGCAGCCAGGGACAGGGGGATGAAAAACTGTTTTTT.

The gene calls are TRBV2 and TRBJ1-1; no firm D call. CDR3 length: 15 amino acids. Germline assignment: CDR1 SNHLY and CDR2 FYNNEI. V was cut by 10 bases and J by 0 bases, with 18 bases left in between. The CDR3 loop reads CATQWTANLNTEAFF. DNA of the CDR3: TGTGCCACTCAGTGGACCGCCAACCTGAACACTGAAGCTTTCTTT.

This clone was observed a few times. This may arise from a read error, as a much more abundant clone is one base away. The CDR3 DNA reads as TGTGCCAGCAGCCAACAGAGCTCTGGAAACACCATATATTTT. As protein: CASSQQSSGNTIYF. The V gene is TRBV16, the J gene TRBJ1-3; no clear D. V was trimmed by 2 bases and J by 0 bases, leaving 5 bases between them. The length of the CDR3 is 14 residues. CDR1 is KGHSY and CDR2 is FQNENV in the germline V gene.

This chain joins TRBV19 and TRBJ2-1; 7 nucleotides line up with TRBD2. The germline CDR1 and CDR2 sequences are LNHDA and SQIVND (reference sequence). The V and J ends lost 5 bases and 8 bases, in that order; junction bases with no gene match: 12. This CDR3 is 15 amino acids long. CDR3 in amino acids: CASSRSGNWIDEQFF. In nucleotides, the CDR3 is TGTGCCAGTAGTCGGAGCGGGAATTGGATCGATGAGCAGTTCTTC. Filled out from reference TRBV19 and TRBJ2-1, the complete variable domain reads DGGITQSPKYLFRKEGQNVTLSCEQNLNHDAMYWYRQDPGQGLRLIYYSQIVNDFQKGDIAEGYSVSREKKESFPLTVTSAQKNPTAFYLCASSRSGNWIDEQFFGPGTRLTVL.

The V call is TRBV19, the J call TRBJ1-5, with D possibly matching TRBD1 (5 bases). The germline V and J ends were trimmed by 3 bases and 6 bases, with 9 bases remaining between them. This CDR3 spans 13 amino acids. CDR1 is LNHDA, CDR2 SQIVND, per germline (reference sequence). CDR3 nucleotides: TGTGCCAGTAGTATGAACGGGGGTCAGCCCCAGCATTTT. Amino acids: CASSMNGGQPQHF.

This clone appeared many times. This chain joins TRBV10-2 and TRBJ2-3; tentatively, D is TRBD1 (6 bases). Germline loops: CDR1 WSHSY, CDR2 SAAADI. Trimming removed 5 bases from V and 2 bases from J, with 14 bases in between. The CDR3 is made up of 15 amino acids. The chain's CDR3 is CASSRQGFVTDTQYF. The CDR3 nucleotides are TGCGCCAGCAGTCGTCAGGGGTTCGTCACAGATACGCAGTATTTT.

This clone showed up just a few times. This chain connects TRBV7-9 to TRBJ2-4; D is undetermined. This CDR3 is 14 amino acids long. The V end lost 1 base, the J end lost 2 bases, and 6 bases lay between the germline ends. Germline V gives CDR1 SEHNR, CDR2 FQNEAQ (reference sequence). CDR3 nucleotides: TGTGCCAGCAGCTTAGATAGGACCAAAAACATTCAGTACTTC. Protein: CASSLDRTKNIQYF.

The V call is TRBV2, the J call TRBJ1-2, with 7 bases identical to TRBD1. CDR1 is SNHLY, CDR2 FYNNEI, per germline. This CDR3 has 14 residues. After removal of 5 bases from V and 4 bases from J, the junction contained 7 bases not matched to a gene. In DNA, the CDR3 is TGTGCCAGCAGTAATACCGGGACAGTCTATGGCTACACCTTC. This sequence encodes CASSNTGTVYGYTF.